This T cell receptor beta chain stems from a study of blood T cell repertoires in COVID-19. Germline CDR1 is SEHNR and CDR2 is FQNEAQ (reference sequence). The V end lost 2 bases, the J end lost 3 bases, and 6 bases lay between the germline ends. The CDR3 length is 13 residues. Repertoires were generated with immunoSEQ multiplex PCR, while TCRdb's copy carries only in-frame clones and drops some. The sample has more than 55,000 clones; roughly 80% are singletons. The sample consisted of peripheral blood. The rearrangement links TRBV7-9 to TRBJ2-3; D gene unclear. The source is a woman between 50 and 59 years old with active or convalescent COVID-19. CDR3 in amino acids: CASSLSSTDTQYF. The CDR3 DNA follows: TGTGCCAGCAGCTTATCCTCGACAGATACGCAGTATTTT.